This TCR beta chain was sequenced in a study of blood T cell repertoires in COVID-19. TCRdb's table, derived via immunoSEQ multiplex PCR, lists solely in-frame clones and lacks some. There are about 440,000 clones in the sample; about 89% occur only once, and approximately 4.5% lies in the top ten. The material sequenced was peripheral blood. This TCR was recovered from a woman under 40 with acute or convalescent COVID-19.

The CDR3 spells CASSSQGHSPLHF. The DNA of the CDR3 is TGTGCCAGCAGTTCCCAGGGACACTCACCCCTCCACTTT. This chain joins TRBV27 and TRBJ1-6, with D possibly being TRBD1 (6 bases). Deletions cut 4 bases from V and 10 bases from J, with 11 bases between. The CDR3 contains 13 residues. Germline V gene lookup returns CDR1 MNHEY and CDR2 SMNVEV (reference sequence).